One sample yielded the 14 T cell receptor beta chains listed below, sequenced in a study of shared clonotypes between healthy human individuals. Libraries were prepared by immunoSEQ multiplex PCR; TCRdb keeps only in-frame clonotypes and omits some of them. The data hold 2 million to 2.5 million clones, with around 93% observed a single time. The material sequenced was naive CD4+ T cells from PBMCs. Subset specified: CD45RA+ positively selected. These receptors were collected from a man aged 18 to 35 in good health. Some clones in this sample may be carry-over from other donors' samples.

The CDR3 DNA sequence: TGTGCCAGCAGCACCAGGGGAGCTGAAGCTTTCTTT. It yields the protein CASSTRGAEAFF. The genes are TRBV13 and TRBJ1-1; D is possibly TRBD1 (6 bases). The CDR3 covers 12 residues. Trimming cost V 5 bases and J 6 bases, with 10 bases left between them. Germline CDR1 and CDR2: PRHDT and FYEKMQ (reference sequence).

This chain links TRBV6-1 with TRBJ2-7; D is possibly TRBD1 (6 bases). Between the trimmed V and J ends, which lost 6 bases and 6 bases, there was a span of 21 bases. CDR1 and CDR2 (germline): MNHNS, SASEGT. CDR3 length: 15 residues. Here the CDR3 reads CASSPLRDTGIEQYF. DNA for the CDR3: TGTGCCAGCAGCCCGCTCCGGGACACGGGTATCGAGCAGTACTTC.

The CDR3 bases are TGTGCCACCAGCAGAGATCGGACAGGGGTCGGCTACACCTTC. It translates to CATSRDRTGVGYTF. The chain recombines TRBV15 with TRBJ1-2; 9 nucleotides match TRBD1. The CDR3 totals 14 residues. Germline CDR1 is LNHNV and CDR2 is YYDKDF (reference sequence). Trimming cost V 0 bases and J 8 bases; bases outside gene matches: 4.

This rearrangement joins TRBV27 to TRBJ1-2; 12 bases align to TRBD1. CDR3 size: 15 residues. V lost 2 bases to trimming and J lost 6 bases; unmatched junction nucleotides: 4. In germline, CDR1 is MNHEY, CDR2 SMNVEV (reference sequence). CDR3 loop: CASSLRDRGQNGYTF. Here the CDR3 DNA reads TGTGCCAGCAGTTTAAGGGACAGGGGGCAGAATGGCTACACCTTC.

This clone was recorded only once. The chain carries TRBV1 and TRBJ2-7; no check of the table's D call, TRBD1, against the DNA was made. TRBV1 is tagged as a pseudogene. The CDR3 totals 15 residues. The CDR3: CTSSQDSEGADEQYF. The CDR3 DNA is TGCACCAGCAGCCAAGATTCGGAGGGGGCGGACGAGCAGTACTTC.

A single count supports this clone. The chain combines TRBV10-3 with TRBJ2-5; a possible D gene is TRBD2 (6 bases). The CDR3 covers 15 residues. Germline values: CDR1 ENHRY, CDR2 SYGVKD. V was shortened by 4 bases and J by 5 bases, with 17 bases between the two germline ends. CDR3 sequence (DNA): TGTGCCATCAGTGCGGGAGAAGGGTGGGGGGAGACCCAGTACTTC. Protein sequence: CAISAGEGWGETQYF.

This sequence joins TRBV19 and TRBJ2-5; D is uncertain. Germline V lookup: CDR1 LNHDA, CDR2 SQIVND (reference sequence). The CDR3 runs 11 residues. The V end lost 6 bases, the J end lost 3 bases, and 5 bases lay between the germline ends. The DNA for the CDR3 is TGTGCCAGTAGGCCGGAAGAGACCCAGTACTTC. It is translated as CASRPEETQYF.

This chain links TRBV7-2 with TRBJ2-1; D might be TRBD1 or TRBD2, each matching 5 bases. Trimming stripped 5 bases from V and 3 bases from J, with 14 bases between. The CDR3 has 15 residues. Germline CDR1 SGHTA, CDR2 FQGNSA. The DNA of the CDR3 is TGTGCCAGCAGCCCTATGGGACCTGACTACAATGAGCAGTTCTTC. Its translation is CASSPMGPDYNEQFF.

The V gene is TRBV29-1, the J gene TRBJ1-1; D is undetermined. The V and J ends lost 4 bases and 1 base respectively, with 13 bases between them. The CDR3 runs 14 residues. The germline V gene has CDR1 SQVTM and CDR2 ANQGSEA. CDR3 in DNA: TGCAGCGTTGGTCCACCAGCATGGAACACTGAAGCTTTCTTT. Translating gives CSVGPPAWNTEAFF.

The chain joins TRBV7-9 to TRBJ2-2; 9 bases fit TRBD1. There are 17 residues in the CDR3. Trimming took 4 bases from V and 2 from J; bases not matched to a gene: 8. From germline, CDR1 is SEHNR and CDR2 FQNEAQ (reference sequence). CDR3 residues: CASSWPTGGLNTGELFF. CDR3 DNA sequence: TGTGCCAGCAGCTGGCCCACAGGGGGCCTCAACACCGGGGAGCTGTTTTTT.

The chain joins TRBV5-6 to TRBJ2-1, with a weak D call TRBD1 (5 bases). Germline V gene sequence: CDR1 SGHDT, CDR2 YYEEEE. Trimming left V 2 bases short and J 0 bases short, with 15 bases between. This CDR3 is 17 amino acids long. The CDR3 region has the DNA TGTGCCAGCAGCTTTTTAGGTGGGGCGAGCTCCTACAATGAGCAGTTCTTC. It is translated as CASSFLGGASSYNEQFF.

Only one count was recorded for this clone. The chain has TRBV18 and TRBJ2-1, with D uncertain. The CDR3 runs to 13 residues. The germline V gene encodes CDR1 KGHSH and CDR2 LQKENI. The ends were cut back, 2 bases at V and 10 bases at J, with 12 bases in the middle. The CDR3 sequence: CASSPAALGEQFF. In DNA, the CDR3 is TGTGCCAGCTCACCAGCGGCCTTGGGGGAGCAGTTCTTC.

The rearrangement links TRBV4-2 to TRBJ1-2; D unresolved. CDR1 LGHNA and CDR2 YNFKEQ come from the germline V gene. Trimming stripped 1 base from V and 4 bases from J, with 10 bases between. The CDR3 loop spans 14 amino acids. This chain's CDR3 is CASSQGEFSYGYTF. The CDR3 coding sequence is TGTGCCAGCAGCCAAGGGGAGTTCTCCTATGGCTACACCTTC.

The gene calls are TRBV28 and TRBJ1-1; no definite D call. The length of the CDR3 is 12 residues. Trimming removed 7 bases at V and 14 bases at J, with 20 bases between. Germline V gives CDR1 MDHEN, CDR2 SYDVKM. The CDR3 sequence is CASTLGASFIFF. The CDR3 DNA follows: TGTGCCAGCACTCTTGGTGCCTCCTTTATATTCTTT. Based on the CDR3 plus reference TRBV28 and TRBJ1-1, the full variable domain is DVKVTQSSRYLVKRTGEKVFLECVQDMDHENMFWYRQDPGLGLRLIYFSYDVKMKEKGDIPEGYSVSREKKERFSLILESASTNQTSMYLCASTLGASFIFFGQGTRLTVV.